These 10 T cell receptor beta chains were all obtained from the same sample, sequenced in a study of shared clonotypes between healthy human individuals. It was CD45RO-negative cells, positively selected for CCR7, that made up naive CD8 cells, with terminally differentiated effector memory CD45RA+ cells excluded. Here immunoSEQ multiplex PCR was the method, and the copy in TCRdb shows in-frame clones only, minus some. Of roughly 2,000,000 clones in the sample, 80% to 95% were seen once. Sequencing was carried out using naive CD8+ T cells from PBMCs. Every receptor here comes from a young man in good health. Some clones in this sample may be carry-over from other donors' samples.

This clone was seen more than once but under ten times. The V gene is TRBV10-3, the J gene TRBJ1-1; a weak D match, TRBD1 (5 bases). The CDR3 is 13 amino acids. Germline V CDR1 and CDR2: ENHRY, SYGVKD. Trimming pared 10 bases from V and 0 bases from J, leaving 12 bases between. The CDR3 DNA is TGTGCCACCCGGGCAGGGCTGAACACTGAAGCTTTCTTT. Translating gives CATRAGLNTEAFF.

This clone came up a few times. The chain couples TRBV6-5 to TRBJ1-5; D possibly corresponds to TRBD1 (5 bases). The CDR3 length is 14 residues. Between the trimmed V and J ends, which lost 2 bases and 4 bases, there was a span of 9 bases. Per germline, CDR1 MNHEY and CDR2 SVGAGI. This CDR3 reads CASSYRGGNQPQHF. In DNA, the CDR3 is TGTGCCAGCAGTTACCGGGGGGGGAATCAGCCCCAGCATTTT.

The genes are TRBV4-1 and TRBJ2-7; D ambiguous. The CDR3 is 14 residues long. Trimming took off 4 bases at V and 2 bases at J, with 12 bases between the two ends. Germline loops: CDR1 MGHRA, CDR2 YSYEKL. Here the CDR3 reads CASSLHAAAYEQYF. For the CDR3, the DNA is TGCGCCAGCAGCCTCCATGCAGCAGCCTACGAGCAGTACTTC.

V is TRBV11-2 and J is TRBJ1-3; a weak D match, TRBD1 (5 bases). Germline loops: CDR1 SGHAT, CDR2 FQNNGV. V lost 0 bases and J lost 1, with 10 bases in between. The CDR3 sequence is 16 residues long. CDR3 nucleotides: TGTGCCAGCAGCTTAGATCCGGGGGAGTCTGGAAACACCATATATTTT. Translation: CASSLDPGESGNTIYF.

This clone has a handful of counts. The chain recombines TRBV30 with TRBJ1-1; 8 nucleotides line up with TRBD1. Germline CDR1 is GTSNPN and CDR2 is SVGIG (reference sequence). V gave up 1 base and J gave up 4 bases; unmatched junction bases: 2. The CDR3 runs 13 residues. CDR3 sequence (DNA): TGTGCCTGGAGTGGCGGACAGGGCACTGAAGCTTTCTTT. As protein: CAWSGGQGTEAFF.

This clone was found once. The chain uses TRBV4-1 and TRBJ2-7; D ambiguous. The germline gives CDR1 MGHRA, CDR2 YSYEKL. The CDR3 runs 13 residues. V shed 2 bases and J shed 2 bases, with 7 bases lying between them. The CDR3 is CASSQRIAYEQYF. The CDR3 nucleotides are TGCGCCAGCAGCCAAAGAATCGCCTACGAGCAGTACTTC.

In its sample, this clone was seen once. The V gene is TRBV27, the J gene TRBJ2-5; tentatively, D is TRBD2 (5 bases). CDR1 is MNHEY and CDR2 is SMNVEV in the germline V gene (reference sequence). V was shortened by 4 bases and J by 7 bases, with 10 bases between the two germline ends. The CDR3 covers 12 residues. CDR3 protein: CASSSRGGTQYF. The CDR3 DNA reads TGTGCCAGCAGTTCCCGTGGAGGGACCCAGTACTTC.

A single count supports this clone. CDR3: CASSLWTVPNQPQHF. Written as DNA, the CDR3 is TGTGCCAGCAGCTTGTGGACAGTCCCGAATCAGCCCCAGCATTTT. The J gene is TRBJ1-5, the V gene TRBV7-2; tentative D call: TRBD1 (6 bases). CDR3 length: 15 amino acids. Germline V CDR1 and CDR2: SGHTA, FQGNSA. V was trimmed by 3 bases and J by 4 bases, leaving 13 bases between them.

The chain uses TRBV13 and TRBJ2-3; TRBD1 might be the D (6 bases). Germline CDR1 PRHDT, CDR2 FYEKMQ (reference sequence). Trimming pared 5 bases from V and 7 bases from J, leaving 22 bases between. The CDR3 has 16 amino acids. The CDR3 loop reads CASSPKGPGVLHTQYF. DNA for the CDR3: TGTGCCAGCAGCCCTAAAGGCCCAGGGGTCCTCCATACGCAGTATTTT.

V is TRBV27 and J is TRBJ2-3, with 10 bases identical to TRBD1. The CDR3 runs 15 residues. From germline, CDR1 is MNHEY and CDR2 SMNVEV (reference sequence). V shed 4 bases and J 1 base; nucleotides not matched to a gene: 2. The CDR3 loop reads CASSWGTGGTDTQYF. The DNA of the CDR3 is TGTGCCAGCAGTTGGGGGACAGGGGGCACAGATACGCAGTATTTT.